This T cell receptor (beta chain) was recovered during a study of T cell repertoires in cytomegalovirus infection. On the study more broadly: Matching HLA type and CMV infection were both indicated by public TCR beta signatures.

V was pared by 3 bases and J by 1 base, with 7 bases between. In germline, CDR1 is SGHTA, CDR2 FQGNSA. The CDR3 has 13 residues. Whole-study findings and limits: Carriers of CMV plus the relevant HLA were identified by cumulative public TCR beta family frequency.

TCRdb analysed the reads with MiXCR anew, one entry per CDR3 protein. Altogether 150,000 to 190,000 distinct CDR3 sequences are present, 20% to 30% being singletons, with the ten largest covering 9.5% to 12%. At least ten counts were recorded for this clonotype. Its antigen is still unknown. This rearrangement joins TRBV7-2 to TRBJ2-7, with D unresolved. The specimen was PBMCs. The clonotype originates from a human donor in good health (CMV status not recorded). Some clones in this sample may be carry-over from other donors' samples. Here the CDR3 DNA reads TGTGCCAGCAGCTTGTACTTATCCTACGAGCAGTACTTC. Protein product: CASSLYLSYEQYF.